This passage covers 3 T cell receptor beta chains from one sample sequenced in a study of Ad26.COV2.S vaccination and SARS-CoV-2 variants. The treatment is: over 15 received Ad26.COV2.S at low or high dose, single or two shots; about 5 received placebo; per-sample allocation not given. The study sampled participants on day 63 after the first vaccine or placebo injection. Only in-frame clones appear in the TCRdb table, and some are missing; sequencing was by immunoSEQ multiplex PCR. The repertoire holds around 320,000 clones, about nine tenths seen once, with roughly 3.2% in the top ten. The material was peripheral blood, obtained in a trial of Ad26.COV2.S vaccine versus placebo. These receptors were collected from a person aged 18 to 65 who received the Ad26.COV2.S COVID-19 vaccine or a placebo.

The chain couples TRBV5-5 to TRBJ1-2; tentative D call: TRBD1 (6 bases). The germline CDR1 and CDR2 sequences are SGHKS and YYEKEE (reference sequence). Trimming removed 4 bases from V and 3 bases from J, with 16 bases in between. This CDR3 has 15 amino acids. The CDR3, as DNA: TGTGCCAGCAGCCCAAGGGGGGAGTCGGACTATGGCTACACCTTC. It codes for CASSPRGESDYGYTF.

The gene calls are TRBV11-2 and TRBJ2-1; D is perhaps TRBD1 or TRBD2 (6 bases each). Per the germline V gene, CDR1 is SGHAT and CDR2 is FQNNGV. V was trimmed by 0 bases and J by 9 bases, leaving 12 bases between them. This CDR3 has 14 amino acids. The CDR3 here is CASSLERGAGEQFF. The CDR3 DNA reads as TGTGCCAGCAGCTTAGAAAGGGGGGCCGGTGAGCAGTTCTTC.

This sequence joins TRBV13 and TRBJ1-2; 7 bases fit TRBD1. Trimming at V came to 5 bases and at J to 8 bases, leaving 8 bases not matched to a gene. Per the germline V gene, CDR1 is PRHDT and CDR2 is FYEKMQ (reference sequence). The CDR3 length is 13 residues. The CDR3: CASSAQGNEGYTF. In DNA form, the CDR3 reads TGTGCCAGCAGCGCACAGGGGAACGAGGGCTACACCTTC.